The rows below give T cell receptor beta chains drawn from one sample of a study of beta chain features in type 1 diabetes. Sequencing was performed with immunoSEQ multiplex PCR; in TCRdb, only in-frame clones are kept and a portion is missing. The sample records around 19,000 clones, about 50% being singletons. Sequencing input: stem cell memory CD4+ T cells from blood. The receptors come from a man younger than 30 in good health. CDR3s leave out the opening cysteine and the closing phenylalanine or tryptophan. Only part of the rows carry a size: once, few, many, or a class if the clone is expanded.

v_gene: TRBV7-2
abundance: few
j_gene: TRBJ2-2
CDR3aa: ASSLAQLTGELF

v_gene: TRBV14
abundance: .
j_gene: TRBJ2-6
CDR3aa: ASSVQAGANVLT

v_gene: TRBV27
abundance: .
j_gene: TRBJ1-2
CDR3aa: ASARTAPLGGYT

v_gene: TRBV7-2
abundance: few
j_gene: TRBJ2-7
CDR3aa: ASSPGQGTPEQY

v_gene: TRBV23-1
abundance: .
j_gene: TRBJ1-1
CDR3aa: ASSPNTYRGGTEAF

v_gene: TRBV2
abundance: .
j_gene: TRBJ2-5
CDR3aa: ASSVTSGTQETQY

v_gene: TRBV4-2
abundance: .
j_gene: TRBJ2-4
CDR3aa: ASSQVGQQNIQY

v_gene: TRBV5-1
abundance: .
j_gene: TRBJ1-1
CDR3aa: ASSLRTGGDPNTEAF

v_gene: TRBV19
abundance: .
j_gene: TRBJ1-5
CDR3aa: ASTPRQGARQPQH

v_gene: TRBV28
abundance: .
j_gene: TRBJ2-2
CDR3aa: ASSYRVMVTGELF

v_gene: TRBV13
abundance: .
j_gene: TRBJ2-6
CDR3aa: ASSSTSRVPGANVLT

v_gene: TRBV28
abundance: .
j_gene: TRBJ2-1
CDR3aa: ASSFPKGGNNEQF

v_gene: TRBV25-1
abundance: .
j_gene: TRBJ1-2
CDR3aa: ASSAGGLTYGYT

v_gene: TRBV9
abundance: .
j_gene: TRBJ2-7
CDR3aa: ASSVVSNSYEQY

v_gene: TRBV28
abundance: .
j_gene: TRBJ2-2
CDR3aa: ASSLYDRGSGELF

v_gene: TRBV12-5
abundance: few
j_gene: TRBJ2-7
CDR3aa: ASGLVQGQGLREQY

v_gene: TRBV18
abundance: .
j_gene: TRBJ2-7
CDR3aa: ASSPPRGRGYEQY

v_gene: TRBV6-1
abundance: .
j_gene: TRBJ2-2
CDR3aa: ASSEYVGTGNTGELF

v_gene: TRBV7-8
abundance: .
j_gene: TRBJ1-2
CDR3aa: ASSWGQGAYGYT

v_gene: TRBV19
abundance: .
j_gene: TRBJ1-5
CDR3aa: ASSPLDRGSNQPQH

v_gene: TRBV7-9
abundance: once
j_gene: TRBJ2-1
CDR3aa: ASSPIGGGWIDEQF

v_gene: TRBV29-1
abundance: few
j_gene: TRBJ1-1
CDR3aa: SARQAGNTEAF

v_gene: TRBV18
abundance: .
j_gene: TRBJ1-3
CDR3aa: ASSQTGQGENTIY

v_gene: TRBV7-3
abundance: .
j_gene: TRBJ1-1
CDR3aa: ASSPRQGVAF

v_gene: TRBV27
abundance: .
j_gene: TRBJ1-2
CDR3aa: ASSLRAVGDGYT

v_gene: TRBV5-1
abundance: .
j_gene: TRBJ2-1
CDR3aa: ASSLGPAGGNEQF

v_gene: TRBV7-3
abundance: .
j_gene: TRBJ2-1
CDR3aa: ASSGTSGSNEQF

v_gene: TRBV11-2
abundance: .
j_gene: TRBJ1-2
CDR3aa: ASSFGGNYGYT

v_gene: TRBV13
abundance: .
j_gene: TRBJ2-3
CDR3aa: ASSLDWLGGQY

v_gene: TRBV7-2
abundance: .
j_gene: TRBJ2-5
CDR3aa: ASSLTRDNQETQY

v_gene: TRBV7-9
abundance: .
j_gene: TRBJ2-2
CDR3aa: ASSPGLNTGELF

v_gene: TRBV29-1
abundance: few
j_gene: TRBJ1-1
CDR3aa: SVEQGLNTEAF

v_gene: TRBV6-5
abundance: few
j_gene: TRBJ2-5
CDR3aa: ASSNGQNQETQY

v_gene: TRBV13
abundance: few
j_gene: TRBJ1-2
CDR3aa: ASSLILLRTGQNYGYT

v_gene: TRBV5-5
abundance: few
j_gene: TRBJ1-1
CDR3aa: ASSRTGRAFEAF

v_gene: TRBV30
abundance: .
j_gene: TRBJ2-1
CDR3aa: AWSFLAGTTWSSYNEQF

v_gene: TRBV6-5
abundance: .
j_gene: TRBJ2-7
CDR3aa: ASSSTGTGHEQY

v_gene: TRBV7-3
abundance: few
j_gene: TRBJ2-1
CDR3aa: ASSSSGLADYNEQF

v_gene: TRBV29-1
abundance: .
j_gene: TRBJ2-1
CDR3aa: SVGDRGPGSYNEQF

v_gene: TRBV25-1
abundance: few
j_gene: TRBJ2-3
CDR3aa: AIPDRPSTDTQY

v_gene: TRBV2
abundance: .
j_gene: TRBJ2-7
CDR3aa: ASNRDSYEQY

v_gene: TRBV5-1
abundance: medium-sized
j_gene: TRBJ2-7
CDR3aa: ASRDGLYEQY

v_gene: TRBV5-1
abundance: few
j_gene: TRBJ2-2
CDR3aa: ASSLFGATIELF

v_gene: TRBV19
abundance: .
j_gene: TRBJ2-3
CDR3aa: ASSIGDRVADTQY

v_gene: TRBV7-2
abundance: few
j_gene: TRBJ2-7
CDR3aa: ASSPAGTDGNYEQY

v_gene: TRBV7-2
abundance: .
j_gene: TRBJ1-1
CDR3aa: ASSSRGSGRAEAF